This T cell receptor (beta chain) was retrieved from a study of control samples from healthy donors and cancer patients. Trimming removed 2 bases at V and 4 bases at J, with 15 bases between. The CDR3 has 15 amino acids. Germline V gives CDR1 MNHEY, CDR2 SMNVEV (reference sequence). The data were produced by immunoSEQ multiplex PCR, yet TCRdb's version contains in-frame clones alone and is incomplete. The table records approximately 100,000 clones, 90% of them present only once. The chain links TRBV27 to TRBJ2-7; D gene uncertain. This receptor was obtained from a woman aged 18-30 years in good health. Sequenced input: blood. The CDR3 region is CASSLKATVFYEQYF. The CDR3 DNA is TGTGCCAGCAGTTTAAAGGCTACAGTTTTTTACGAGCAGTACTTC.